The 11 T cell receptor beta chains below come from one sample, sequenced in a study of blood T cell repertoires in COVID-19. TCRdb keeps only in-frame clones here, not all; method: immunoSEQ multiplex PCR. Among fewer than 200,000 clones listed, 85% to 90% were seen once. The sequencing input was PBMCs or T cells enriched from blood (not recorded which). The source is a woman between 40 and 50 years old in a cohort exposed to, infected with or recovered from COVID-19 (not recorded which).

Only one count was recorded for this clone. CDR3 coding DNA: TGCGCCAGCAGCCAAGTTGGGACAGGGGGCGTGAACACTGAAGCTTTCTTT. Protein product: CASSQVGTGGVNTEAFF. This chain connects TRBV4-1 to TRBJ1-1; TRBD1 agrees at 12 bases. CDR1 is MGHRA and CDR2 is YSYEKL in the germline V gene. J lost 0 bases, V lost 1 base, and 3 bases had no gene match. This CDR3 is 17 amino acids long.

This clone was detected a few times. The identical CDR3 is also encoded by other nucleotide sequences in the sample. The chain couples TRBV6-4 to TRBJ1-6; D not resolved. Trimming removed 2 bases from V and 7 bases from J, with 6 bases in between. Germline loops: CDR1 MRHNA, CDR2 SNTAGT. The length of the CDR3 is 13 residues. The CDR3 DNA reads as TGTGCCAGCAGTGACCGCCGGAATTCACCCCTCCACTTT. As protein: CASSDRRNSPLHF.

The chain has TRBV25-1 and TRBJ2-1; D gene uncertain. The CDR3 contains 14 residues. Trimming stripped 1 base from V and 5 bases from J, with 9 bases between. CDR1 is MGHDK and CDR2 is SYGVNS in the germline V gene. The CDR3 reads CASSEWQTHNEQFF. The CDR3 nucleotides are TGTGCCAGCAGTGAATGGCAAACCCACAATGAGCAGTTCTTC.

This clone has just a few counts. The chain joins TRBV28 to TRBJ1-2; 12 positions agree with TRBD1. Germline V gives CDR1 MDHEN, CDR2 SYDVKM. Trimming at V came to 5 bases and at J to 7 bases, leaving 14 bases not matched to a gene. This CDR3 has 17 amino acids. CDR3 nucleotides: TGTGCCAGCAGTCTCACCGGGACAGGGGGCGCGCGAATTGGCTACACCTTC. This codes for CASSLTGTGGARIGYTF.

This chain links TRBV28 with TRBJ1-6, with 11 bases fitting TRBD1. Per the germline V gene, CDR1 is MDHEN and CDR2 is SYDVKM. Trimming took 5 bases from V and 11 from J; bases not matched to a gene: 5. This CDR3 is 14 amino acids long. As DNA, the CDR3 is TGTGCCAGCAGTCCAGGGACAGGGGGAACACCCCTCCACTTT. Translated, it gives CASSPGTGGTPLHF.

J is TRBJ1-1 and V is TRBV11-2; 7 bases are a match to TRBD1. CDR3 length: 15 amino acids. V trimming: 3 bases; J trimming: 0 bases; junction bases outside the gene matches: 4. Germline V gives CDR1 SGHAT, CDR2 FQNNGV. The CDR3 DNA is TGTGCCAGCAGCTTTCCACAGGGGTTGAACACTGAAGCTTTCTTT. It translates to CASSFPQGLNTEAFF. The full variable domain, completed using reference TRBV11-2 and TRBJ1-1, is EAGVAQSPRYKIIEKRQSVAFWCNPISGHATLYWYQQILGQGPKLLIQFQNNGVVDDSQLPKDRFSAERLKGVDSTLKIQPAKLEDSAVYLCASSFPQGLNTEAFFGQGTRLTVV.

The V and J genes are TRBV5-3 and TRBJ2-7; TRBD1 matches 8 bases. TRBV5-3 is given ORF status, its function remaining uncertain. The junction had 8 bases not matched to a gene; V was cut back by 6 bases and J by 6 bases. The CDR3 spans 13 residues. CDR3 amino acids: CARTRDRIVEQYF. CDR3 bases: TGTGCCAGAACACGGGACAGGATAGTCGAGCAGTACTTC.

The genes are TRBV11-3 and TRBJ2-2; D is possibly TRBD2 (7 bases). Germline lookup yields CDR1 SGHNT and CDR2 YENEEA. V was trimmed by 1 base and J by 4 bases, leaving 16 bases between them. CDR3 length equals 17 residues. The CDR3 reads CASSLVYSRGATGELFF. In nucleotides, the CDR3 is TGTGCCAGCAGCTTAGTATATTCACGGGGGGCCACCGGGGAGCTGTTTTTT.

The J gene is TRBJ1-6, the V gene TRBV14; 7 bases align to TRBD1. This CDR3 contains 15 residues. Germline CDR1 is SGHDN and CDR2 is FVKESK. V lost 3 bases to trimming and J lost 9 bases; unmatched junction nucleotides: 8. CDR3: CASSQYRDSPSPLHF. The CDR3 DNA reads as TGTGCCAGCAGCCAGTACCGGGACAGTCCTTCACCCCTCCACTTT.

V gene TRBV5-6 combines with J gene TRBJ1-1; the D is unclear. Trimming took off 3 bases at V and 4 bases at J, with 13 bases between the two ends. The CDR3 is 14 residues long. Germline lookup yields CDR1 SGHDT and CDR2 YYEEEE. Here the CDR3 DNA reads TGTGCCAGCAGCTGGAGGTGGGGAATCACTGAAGCTTTCTTT. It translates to CASSWRWGITEAFF.

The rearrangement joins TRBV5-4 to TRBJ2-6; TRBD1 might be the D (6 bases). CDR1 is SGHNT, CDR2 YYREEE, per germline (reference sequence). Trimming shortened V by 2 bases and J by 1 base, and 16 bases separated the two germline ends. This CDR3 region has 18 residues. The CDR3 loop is CASSFWKGEVSGANVLTF. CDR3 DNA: TGTGCCAGCAGCTTTTGGAAGGGGGAAGTGTCTGGGGCCAACGTCCTGACTTTC.